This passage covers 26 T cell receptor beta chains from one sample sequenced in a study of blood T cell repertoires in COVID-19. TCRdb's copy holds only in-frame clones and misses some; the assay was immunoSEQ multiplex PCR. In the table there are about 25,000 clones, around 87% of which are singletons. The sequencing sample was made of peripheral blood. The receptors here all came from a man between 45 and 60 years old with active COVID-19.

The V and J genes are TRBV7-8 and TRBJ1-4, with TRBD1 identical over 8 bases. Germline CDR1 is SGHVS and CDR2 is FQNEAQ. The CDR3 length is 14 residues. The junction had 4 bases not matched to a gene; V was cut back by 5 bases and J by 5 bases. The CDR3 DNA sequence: TGTGCCAGCAGCCCCGACAGGGGAAATGAAAAACTGTTTTTT. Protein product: CASSPDRGNEKLFF.

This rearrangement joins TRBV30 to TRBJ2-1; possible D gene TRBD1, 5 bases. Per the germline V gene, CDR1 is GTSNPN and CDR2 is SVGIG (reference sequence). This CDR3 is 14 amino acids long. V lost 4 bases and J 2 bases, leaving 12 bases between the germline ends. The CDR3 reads CAWKWGNTYNEQFF. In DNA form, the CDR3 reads TGTGCCTGGAAGTGGGGCAATACCTACAATGAGCAGTTCTTC.

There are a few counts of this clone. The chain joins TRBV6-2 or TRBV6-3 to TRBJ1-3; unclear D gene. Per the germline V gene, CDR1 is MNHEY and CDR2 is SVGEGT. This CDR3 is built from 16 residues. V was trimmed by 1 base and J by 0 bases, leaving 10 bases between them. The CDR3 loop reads CASSYFGVLSGNTIYF. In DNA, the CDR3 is TGTGCCAGCAGTTACTTCGGGGTTCTCTCTGGAAACACCATATATTTT.

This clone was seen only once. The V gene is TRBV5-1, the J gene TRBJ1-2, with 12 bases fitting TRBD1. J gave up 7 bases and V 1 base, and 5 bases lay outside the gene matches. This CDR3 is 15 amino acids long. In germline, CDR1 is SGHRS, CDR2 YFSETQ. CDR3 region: CASSLITGQGAGYTF. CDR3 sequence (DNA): TGCGCCAGCAGCTTGATTACGGGACAGGGGGCTGGCTACACCTTC.

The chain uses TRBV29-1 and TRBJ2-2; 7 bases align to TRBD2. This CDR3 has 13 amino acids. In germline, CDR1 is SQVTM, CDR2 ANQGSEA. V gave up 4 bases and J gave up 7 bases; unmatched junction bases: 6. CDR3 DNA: TGCAGCGTTGTAGGGAGGGTTGGCGGGGAGCTGTTTTTT. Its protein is CSVVGRVGGELFF.

The CDR3 loop reads CASSPRRQGKGSNQPQHF. The CDR3 DNA follows: TGTGCCAGCAGTCCCCGTAGACAGGGGAAGGGAAGCAATCAGCCCCAGCATTTT. V is TRBV6-6 and J is TRBJ1-5; TRBD1 matches 8 bases. Germline CDR1 and CDR2: MNHNY and SVGAGI (reference sequence). With 5 bases clipped from V and 1 base from J, the junction kept 13 bases outside the gene matches. CDR3 length equals 18 residues.

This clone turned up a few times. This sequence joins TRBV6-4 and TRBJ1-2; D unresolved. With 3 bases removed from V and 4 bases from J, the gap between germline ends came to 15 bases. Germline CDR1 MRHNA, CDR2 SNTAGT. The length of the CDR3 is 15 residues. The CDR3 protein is CASSESRQTPYGYTF. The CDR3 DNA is TGTGCCAGCAGTGAATCACGGCAGACTCCCTATGGCTACACCTTC.

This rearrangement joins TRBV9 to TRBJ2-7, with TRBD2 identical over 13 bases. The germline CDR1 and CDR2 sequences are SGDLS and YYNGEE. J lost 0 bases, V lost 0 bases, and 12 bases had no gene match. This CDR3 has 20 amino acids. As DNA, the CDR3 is TGTGCCAGCAGCGTAGTAGGGGGGACTAGCGGGAATCCGTACTCCTACGAGCAGTACGTC. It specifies CASSVVGGTSGNPYSYEQYV.

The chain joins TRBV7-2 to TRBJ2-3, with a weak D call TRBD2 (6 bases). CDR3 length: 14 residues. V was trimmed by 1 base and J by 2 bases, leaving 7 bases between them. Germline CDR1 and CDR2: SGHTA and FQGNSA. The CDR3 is CASSLGGTTDTQYF. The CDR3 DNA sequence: TGTGCCAGCAGCTTAGGCGGGACCACAGATACGCAGTATTTT.

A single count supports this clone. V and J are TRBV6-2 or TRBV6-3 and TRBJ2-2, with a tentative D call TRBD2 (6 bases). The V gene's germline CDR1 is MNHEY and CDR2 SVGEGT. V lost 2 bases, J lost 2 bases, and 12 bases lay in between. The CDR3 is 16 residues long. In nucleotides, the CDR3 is TGTGCCAGCAGTTACCTGGGGGGTTTTAACACCGGGGAGCTGTTTTTT. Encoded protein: CASSYLGGFNTGELFF.

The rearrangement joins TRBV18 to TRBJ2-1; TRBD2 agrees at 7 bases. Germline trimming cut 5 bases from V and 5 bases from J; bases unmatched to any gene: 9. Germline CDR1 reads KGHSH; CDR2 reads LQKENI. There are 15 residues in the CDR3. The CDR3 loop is CASSTSSGPNNEQFF. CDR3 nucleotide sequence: TGTGCCAGCTCAACTTCTAGCGGCCCGAACAATGAGCAGTTCTTC.

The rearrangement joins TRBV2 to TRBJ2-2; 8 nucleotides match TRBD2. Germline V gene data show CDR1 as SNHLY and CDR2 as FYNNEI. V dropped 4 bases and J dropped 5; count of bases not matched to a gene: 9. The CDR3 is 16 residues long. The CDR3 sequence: CASSVRAGVRTGELFF. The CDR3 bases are TGTGCCAGCAGTGTAAGAGCGGGAGTTCGTACCGGGGAGCTGTTTTTT.

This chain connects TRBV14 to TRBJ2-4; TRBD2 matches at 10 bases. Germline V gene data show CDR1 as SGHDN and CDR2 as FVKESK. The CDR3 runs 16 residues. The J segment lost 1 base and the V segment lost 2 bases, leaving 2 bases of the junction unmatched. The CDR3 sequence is CASSQFSGGAKNIQYF. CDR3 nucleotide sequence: TGTGCCAGCAGCCAATTTAGCGGGGGGGCCAAAAACATTCAGTACTTC.

CDR3 coding DNA: TGTGCCAGCAGTGAGGGTACTCAGGACTACGAGCAGTACTTC. It encodes CASSEGTQDYEQYF. The chain links TRBV28 to TRBJ2-7; perhaps TRBD2 as D (5 bases). This CDR3 region has 14 residues. Trimming took off 5 bases at V and 3 bases at J, with 14 bases between the two ends. CDR1 is MDHEN and CDR2 is SYDVKM in the germline V gene.

The CDR3 nucleotides read TGTGCCAGCAGCCGAGAAGAGACCCAGTACTTC. Translating it yields CASSREETQYF. The V call is TRBV5-6, the J call TRBJ2-5; D not resolved. CDR1 is SGHDT, CDR2 YYEEEE, per germline. The CDR3 spans 11 residues. V was clipped by 4 bases and J by 3 bases, with 4 bases between them.

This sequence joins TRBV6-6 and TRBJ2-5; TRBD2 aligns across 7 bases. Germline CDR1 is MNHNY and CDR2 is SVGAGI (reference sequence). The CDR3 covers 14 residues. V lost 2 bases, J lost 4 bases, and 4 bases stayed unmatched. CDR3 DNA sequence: TGTGCCAGCAGTTACGGGGACTATATAGAGACCCAGTACTTC. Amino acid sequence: CASSYGDYIETQYF.

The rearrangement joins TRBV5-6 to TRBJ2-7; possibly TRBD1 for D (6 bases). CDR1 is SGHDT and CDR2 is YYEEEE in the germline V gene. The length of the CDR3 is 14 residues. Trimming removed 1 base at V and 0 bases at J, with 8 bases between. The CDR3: CASSLTGTSYEQYF. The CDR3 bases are TGTGCCAGCAGCTTGACAGGGACCTCCTACGAGCAGTACTTC.

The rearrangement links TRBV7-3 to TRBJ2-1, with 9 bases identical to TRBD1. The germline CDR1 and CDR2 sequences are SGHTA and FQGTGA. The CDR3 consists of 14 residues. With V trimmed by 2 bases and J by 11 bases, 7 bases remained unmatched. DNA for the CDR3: TGTGCCAGCAGCTTATATTTGGACAGGGGTCAGCAGTTCTTC. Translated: CASSLYLDRGQQFF.

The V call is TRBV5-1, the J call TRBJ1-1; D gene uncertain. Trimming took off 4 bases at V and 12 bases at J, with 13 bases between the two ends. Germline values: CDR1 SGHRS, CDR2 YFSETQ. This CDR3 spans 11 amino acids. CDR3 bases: TGCGCCAGCAGCCTCCGGGATCTTTCTTTCTTT. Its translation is CASSLRDLSFF.

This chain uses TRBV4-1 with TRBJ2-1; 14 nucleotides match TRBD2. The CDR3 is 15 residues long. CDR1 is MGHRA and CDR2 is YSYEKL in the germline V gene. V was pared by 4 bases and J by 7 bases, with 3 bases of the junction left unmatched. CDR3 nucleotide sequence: TGCGCCAGCAGCCCCGGACTAGCGGGAGGTAATGAGCAGTTCTTC. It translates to CASSPGLAGGNEQFF.

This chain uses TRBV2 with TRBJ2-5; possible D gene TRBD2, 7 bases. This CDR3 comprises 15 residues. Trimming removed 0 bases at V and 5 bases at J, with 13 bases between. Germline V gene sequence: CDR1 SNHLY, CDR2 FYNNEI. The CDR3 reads CASSEAWGGLETQYF. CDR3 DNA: TGTGCCAGCAGTGAAGCGTGGGGGGGCCTCGAGACCCAGTACTTC.

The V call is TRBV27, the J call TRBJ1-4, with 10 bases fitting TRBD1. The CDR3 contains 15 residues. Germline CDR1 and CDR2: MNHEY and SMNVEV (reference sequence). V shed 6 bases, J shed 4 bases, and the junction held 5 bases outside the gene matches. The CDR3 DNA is TGTGCCAGCAGCAAGGACAGGGGGTTTAATGAAAAACTGTTTTTT. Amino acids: CASSKDRGFNEKLFF.

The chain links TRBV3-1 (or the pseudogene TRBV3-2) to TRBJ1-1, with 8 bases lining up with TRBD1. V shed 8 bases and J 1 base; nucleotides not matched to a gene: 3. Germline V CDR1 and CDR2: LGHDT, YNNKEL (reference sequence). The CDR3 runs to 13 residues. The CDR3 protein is CASGQGGNTEAFF. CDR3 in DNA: TGTGCCAGCGGACAGGGTGGGAACACTGAAGCTTTCTTT.

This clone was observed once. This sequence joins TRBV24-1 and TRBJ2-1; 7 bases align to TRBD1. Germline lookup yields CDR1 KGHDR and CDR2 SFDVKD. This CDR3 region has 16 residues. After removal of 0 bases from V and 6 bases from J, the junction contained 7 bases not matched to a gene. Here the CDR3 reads CATSDLTGALGNEQFF. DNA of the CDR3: TGTGCCACCAGTGATTTGACAGGGGCCCTTGGCAATGAGCAGTTCTTC.

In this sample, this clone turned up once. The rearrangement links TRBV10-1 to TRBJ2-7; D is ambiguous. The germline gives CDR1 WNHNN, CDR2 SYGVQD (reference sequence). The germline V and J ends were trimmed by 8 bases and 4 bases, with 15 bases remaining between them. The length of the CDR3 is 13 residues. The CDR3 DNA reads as TGCGCCAGCCAACTACCTCCTACGTACGAGCAGTACTTC. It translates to CASQLPPTYEQYF.

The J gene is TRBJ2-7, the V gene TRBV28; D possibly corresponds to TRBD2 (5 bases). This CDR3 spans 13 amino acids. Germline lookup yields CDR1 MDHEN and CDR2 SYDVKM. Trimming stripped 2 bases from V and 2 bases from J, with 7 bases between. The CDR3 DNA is TGTGCCAGCAGTTTAGCCGGGGCCTACGAGCAGTACGTC. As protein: CASSLAGAYEQYV.